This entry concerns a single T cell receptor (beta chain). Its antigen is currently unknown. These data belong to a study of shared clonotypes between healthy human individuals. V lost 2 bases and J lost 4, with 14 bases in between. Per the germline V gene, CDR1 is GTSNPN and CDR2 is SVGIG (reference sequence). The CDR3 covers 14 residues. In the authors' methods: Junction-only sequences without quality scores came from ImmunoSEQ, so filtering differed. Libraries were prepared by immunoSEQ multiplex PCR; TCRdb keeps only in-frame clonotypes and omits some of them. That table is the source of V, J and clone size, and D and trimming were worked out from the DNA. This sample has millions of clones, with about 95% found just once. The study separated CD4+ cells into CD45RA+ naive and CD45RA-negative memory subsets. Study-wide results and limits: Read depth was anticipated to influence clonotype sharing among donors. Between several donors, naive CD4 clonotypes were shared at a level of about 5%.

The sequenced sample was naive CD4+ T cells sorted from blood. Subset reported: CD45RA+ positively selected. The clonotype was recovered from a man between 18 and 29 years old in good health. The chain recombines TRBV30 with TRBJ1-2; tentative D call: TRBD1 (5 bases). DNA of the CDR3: TGTGCCTGGAGTAGAGTTGACAGAATCTATGGCTACACCTTC. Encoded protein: CAWSRVDRIYGYTF.